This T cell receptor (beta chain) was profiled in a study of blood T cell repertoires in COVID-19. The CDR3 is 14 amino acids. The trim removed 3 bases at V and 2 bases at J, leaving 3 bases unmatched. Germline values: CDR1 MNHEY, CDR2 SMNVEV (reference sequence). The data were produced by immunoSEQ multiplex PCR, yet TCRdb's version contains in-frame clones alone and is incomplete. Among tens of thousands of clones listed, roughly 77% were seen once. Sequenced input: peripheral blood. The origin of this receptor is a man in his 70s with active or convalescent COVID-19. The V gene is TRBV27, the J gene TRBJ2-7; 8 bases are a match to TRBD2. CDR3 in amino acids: CASSFSGGPYEQYF. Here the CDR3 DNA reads TGTGCCAGCAGTTTTTCGGGGGGGCCCTACGAGCAGTACTTC.